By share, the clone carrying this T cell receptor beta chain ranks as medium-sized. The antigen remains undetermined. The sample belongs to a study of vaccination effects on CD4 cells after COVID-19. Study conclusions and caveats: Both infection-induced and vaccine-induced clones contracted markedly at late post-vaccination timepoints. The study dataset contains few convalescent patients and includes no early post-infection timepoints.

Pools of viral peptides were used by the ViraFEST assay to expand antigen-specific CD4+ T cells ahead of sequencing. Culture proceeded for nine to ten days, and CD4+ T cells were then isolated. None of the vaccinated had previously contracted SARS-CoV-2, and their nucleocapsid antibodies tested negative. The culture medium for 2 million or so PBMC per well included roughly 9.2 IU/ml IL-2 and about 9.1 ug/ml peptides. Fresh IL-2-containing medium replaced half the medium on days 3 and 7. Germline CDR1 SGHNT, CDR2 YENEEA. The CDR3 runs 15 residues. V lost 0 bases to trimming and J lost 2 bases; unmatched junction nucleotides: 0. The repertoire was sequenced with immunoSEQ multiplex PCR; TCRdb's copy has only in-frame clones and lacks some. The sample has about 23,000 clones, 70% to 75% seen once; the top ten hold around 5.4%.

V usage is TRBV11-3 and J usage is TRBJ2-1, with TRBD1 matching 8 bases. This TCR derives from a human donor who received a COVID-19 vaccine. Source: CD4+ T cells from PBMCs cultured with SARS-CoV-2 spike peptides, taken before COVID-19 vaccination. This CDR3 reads CASSLEQGAYNEQFF. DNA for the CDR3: TGTGCCAGCAGCTTAGAACAGGGGGCCTACAATGAGCAGTTCTTC.